This TCR beta chain was sequenced for a study of cytomegalovirus exposure and HLA in healthy donors. The sample holds one count of this clone. Clones were sequenced by immunoSEQ multiplex PCR, and TCRdb holds only the in-frame ones, with some missing. The sample includes fewer than 200,000 clones, around nine tenths of them seen just once. V shed 0 bases, J shed 10 bases, and the junction held 9 bases outside the gene matches. Germline V gene sequence: CDR1 SGDLS, CDR2 YYNGEE. This CDR3 comprises 15 residues. The clonotype comes from a woman between 18 and 30 years old in good health and CMV-seropositive. The material sequenced was PBMCs. The gene calls are TRBV9 and TRBJ2-1; 8 bases map to TRBD2. CDR3: CASSVGYGGAGEQFF. The CDR3 DNA reads as TGTGCCAGCAGCGTAGGGTACGGGGGGGCAGGCGAGCAGTTCTTC.